This TCR beta chain was captured by sequencing in a study of T cell repertoires in cytomegalovirus infection. Study information: CMV epitopes that were recently identified and HLA-C-restricted were used alongside well-studied HLA-B-restricted ones. In public TCR beta signatures, there were indications of both CMV infection and matching HLA type.

Points from the study as a whole: What dominated the ex vivo response were HLA-C-restricted CMV-specific TCR beta clonotypes. Carriers of CMV plus the relevant HLA were identified by cumulative public TCR beta family frequency.

TCRdb re-called the reads with MiXCR, one entry per CDR3 protein. The sample lists more than 250,000 distinct CDR3 sequences, more than 20% occurring once. This clonotype has only a few counts. Its target is unknown. The sample was cultured PBMCs, taken from culture after CMV antigen stimulation. The source is a human donor in good health (CMV status not recorded). Some clones in this sample may be carry-over from other donors' samples.

As DNA, the CDR3 is TGTGCCAGCTCACTGACAGGGGGCAAAGAGACCCAGTACTTC. Its translation is CASSLTGGKETQYF. V is TRBV18 and J is TRBJ2-5; 10 positions match TRBD1. The CDR3 consists of 14 residues. The germline CDR1 and CDR2 sequences are KGHSH and LQKENI. V was pared by 4 bases and J by 3 bases, with 2 bases of the junction left unmatched.